This T cell receptor beta chain came from a study of control samples from healthy donors and cancer patients. Libraries were prepared by immunoSEQ multiplex PCR; TCRdb keeps only in-frame clonotypes and omits some of them. The sample consists of about 120,000 clones, about 90% of them appearing once. This sequence was found in a man over 45 in good health. Sequenced: blood.

Here the CDR3 reads CASPEGGRGQVDYGYTF. CDR3 DNA: TGTGCCAGCCCAGAGGGGGGCAGGGGGCAAGTTGACTATGGCTACACCTTC. The J gene is TRBJ1-2, the V gene TRBV2; 8 bases agree with TRBD1. V dropped 8 bases and J dropped 3; count of bases not matched to a gene: 17. Germline lookup yields CDR1 SNHLY and CDR2 FYNNEI. The CDR3 sequence is 17 residues long.